This T cell receptor beta chain stems from a study of blood T cells in healthy people across ages. The CDR3 spans 15 residues. The second PCR ran roughly 7 to 12 cycles with a sample-barcoded 5' primer and J-beta primers. Every molecule of cDNA carried a tag from a template-switch adaptor with 12 random nucleotides. TCRdb passed the 5' RACE reads through MiXCR, listing each CDR3 protein once. Among roughly 410,000 distinct CDR3 sequences, approximately 52% were seen once, and the ten largest hold 45% to 60%. As concerns this clonotype: The antigen is unknown.

Each sample gave at least 7 million isolated PBMCs. Study-wide results and limits: Naive T cell percentage strongly correlated with TCR beta diversity. Observed TCR beta diversity per million T cells went down as age went up. This fall followed a roughly linear course with age.

The chain employs TRBV12-3 or TRBV12-4 and TRBJ2-7; 11 bases fit TRBD1. The DNA end favors TRBJ2-5, so the J call may be wrong. The sample taken for sequencing was blood. The sequence was collected from a man in his 60s in good health. The CDR3 here is CASSRRTGGAETQYF. CDR3 DNA: TGTGCCAGCAGTCGACGGACAGGGGGCGCGGAGACCCAGTACTTC.